The entry that follows covers one TCR beta chain sequence. The data derive from a study of monozygotic twins with inflammatory bowel disease. TCRdb derives one entry per CDR3 protein from the 5' RACE reads, leaving out DNA. The sample's table shows around 40,000 distinct CDR3 sequences. Looked up from germline, CDR1 is DFQATT and CDR2 is SNEGSKA (reference sequence). The CDR3 is made up of 14 amino acids. The specimen was blood. The chain carries TRBV20-1 and TRBJ2-7; checking the TCRdb D call of TRBD2 is not possible without DNA. The receptor was derived from a human donor with ulcerative colitis or Crohn's disease, or a healthy co-twin of an affected twin (not recorded which). CDR3 residues: CSAPNGRATYEQYF.